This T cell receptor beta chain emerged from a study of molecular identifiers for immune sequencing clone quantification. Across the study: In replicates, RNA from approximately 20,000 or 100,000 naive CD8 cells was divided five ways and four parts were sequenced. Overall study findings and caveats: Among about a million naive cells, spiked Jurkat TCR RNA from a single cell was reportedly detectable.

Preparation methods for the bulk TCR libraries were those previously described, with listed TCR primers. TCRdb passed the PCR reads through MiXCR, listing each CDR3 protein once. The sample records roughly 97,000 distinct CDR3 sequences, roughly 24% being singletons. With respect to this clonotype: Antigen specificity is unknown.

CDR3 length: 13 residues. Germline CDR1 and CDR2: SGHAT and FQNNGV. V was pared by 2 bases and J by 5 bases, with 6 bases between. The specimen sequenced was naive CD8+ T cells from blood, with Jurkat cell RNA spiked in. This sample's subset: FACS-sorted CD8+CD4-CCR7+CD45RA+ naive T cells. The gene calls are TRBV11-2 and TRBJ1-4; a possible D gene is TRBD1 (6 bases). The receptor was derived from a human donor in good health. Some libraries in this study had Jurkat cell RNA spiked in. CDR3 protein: CASSLRGNEKLFF. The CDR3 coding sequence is TGTGCCAGCAGCTTAAGGGGGAATGAAAAACTGTTTTTT.